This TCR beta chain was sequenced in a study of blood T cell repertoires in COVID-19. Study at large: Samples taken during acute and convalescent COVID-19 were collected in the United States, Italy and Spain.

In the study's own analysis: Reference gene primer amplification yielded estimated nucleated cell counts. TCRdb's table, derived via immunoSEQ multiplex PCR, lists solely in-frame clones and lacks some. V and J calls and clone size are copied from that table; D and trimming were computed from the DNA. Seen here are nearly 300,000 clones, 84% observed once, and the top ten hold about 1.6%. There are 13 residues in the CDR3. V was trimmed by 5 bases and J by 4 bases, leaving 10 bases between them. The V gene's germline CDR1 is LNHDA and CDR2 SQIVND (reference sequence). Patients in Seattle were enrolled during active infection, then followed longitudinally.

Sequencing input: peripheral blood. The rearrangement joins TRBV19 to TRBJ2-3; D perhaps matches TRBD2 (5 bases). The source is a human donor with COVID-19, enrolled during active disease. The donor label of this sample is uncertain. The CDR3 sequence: CASSPGVADTQYF. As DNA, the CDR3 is TGTGCCAGTAGTCCCGGGGTTGCAGATACGCAGTATTTT.